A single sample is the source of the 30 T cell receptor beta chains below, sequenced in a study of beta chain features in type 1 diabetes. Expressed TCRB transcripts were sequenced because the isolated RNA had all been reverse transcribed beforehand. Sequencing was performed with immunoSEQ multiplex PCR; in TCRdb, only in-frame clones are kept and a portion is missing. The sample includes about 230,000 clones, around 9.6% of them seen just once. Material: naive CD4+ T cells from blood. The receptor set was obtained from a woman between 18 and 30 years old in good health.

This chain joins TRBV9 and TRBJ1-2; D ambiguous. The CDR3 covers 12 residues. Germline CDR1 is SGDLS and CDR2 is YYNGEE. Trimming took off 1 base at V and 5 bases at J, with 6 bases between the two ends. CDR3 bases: TGTGCCAGCAGCGTACCGGGGTATGGCTACACCTTC. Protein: CASSVPGYGYTF.

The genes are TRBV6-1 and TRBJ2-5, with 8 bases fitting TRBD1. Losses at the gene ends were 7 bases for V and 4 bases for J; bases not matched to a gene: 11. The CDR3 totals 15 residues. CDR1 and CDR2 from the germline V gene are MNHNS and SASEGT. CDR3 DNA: TGTGCCAGCATCGAGGACAGGGTCCTCGCAGAGACCCAGTACTTC. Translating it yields CASIEDRVLAETQYF.

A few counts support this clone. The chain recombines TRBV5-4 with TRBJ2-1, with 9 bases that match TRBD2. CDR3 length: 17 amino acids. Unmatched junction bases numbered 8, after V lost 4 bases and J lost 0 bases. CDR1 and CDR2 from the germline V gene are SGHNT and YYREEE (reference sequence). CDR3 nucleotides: TGTGCCAGCAGCCTCCCGCTAGCGGGAAGCTCCTACAATGAGCAGTTCTTC. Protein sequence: CASSLPLAGSSYNEQFF. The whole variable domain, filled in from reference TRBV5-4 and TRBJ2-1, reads ETGVTQSPTHLIKTRGQQVTLRCSSQSGHNTVSWYQQALGQGPQFIFQYYREEENGRGNFPPRFSGLQFPNYSSELNVNALELDDSALYLCASSLPLAGSSYNEQFFGPGTRLTVL.

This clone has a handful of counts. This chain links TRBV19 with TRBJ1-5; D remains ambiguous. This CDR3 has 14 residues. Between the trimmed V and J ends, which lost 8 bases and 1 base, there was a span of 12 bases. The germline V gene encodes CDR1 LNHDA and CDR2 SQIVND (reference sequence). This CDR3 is CASPTNGSNQPQHF. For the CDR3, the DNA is TGTGCCAGTCCTACAAACGGGAGCAATCAGCCCCAGCATTTT.

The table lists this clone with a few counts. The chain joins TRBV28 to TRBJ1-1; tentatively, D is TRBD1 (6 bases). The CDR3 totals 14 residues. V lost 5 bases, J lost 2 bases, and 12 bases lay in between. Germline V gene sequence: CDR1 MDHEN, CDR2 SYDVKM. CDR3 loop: CASSIPGQNTEAFF. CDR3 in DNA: TGTGCCAGCAGTATACCGGGACAAAACACTGAAGCTTTCTTT.

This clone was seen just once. CDR3 residues: CAWSHTPPGGVDGYTF. Written as DNA, the CDR3 is TGTGCCTGGAGTCACACCCCCCCGGGGGGAGTTGATGGCTACACCTTC. The genes are TRBV30 and TRBJ1-2, with a possible D match to TRBD1 (5 bases). From germline, CDR1 is GTSNPN and CDR2 SVGIG (reference sequence). V was trimmed by 2 bases and J by 6 bases, leaving 22 bases between them. The CDR3 is 16 residues long.

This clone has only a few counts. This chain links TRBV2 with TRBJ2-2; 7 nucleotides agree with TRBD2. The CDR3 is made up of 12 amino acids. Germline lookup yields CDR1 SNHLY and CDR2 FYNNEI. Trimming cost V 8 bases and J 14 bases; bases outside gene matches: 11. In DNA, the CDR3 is TGTGCCAGCGGCTCGGGGGGACGGCGACTGTTTTTT. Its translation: CASGSGGRRLFF.

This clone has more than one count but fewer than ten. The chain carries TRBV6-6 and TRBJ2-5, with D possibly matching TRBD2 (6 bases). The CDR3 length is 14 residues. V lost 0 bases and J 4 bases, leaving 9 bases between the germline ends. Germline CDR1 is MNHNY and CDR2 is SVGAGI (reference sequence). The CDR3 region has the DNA TGTGCCAGCAGTTACTCGTCTAGCGCAGAGACCCAGTACTTC. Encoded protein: CASSYSSSAETQYF.

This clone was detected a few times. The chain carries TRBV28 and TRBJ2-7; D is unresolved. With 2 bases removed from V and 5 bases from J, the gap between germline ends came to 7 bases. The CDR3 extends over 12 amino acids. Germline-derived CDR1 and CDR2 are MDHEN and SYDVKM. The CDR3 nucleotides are TGTGCCAGCAGTTTAACAGACCACGAGCAGTACTTC. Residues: CASSLTDHEQYF.

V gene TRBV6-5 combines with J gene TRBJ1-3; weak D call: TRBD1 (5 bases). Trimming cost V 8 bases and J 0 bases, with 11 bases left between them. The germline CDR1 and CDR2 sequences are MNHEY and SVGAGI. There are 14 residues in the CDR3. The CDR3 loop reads CASGHPSSGNTIYF. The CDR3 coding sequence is TGTGCCAGCGGACACCCGAGCTCTGGAAACACCATATATTTT.

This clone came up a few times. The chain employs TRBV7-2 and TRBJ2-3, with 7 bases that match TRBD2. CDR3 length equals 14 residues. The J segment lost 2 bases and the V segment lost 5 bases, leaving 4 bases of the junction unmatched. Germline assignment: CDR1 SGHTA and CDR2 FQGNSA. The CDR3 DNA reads TGTGCCAGCAGCACCCTAGCGGACACAGATACGCAGTATTTT. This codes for CASSTLADTDTQYF.

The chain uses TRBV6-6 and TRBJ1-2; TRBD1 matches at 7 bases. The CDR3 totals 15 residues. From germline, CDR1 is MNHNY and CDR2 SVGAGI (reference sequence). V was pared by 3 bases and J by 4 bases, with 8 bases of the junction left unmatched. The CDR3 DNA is TGTGCCAGCAGTTATACGACCGGGGACAGCTATGGCTACACCTTC. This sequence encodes CASSYTTGDSYGYTF.

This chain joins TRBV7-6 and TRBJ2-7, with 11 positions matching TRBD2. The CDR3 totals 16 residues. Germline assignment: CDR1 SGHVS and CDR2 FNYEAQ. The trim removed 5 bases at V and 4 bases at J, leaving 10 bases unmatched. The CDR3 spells CASSDVLAGGFYEQYF. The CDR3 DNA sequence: TGTGCCAGCAGCGACGTATTAGCGGGAGGGTTTTACGAGCAGTACTTC.

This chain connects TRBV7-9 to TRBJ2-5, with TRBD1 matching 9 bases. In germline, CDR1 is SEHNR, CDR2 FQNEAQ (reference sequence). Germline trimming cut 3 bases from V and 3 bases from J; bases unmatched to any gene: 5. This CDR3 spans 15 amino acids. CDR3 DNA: TGTGCCAGCAGCTTGGCCGGGACAGGGAAAGAGACCCAGTACTTC. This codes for CASSLAGTGKETQYF. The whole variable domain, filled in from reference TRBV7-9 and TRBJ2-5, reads DTGVSQNPRHKITKRGQNVTFRCDPISEHNRLYWYRQTLGQGPEFLTYFQNEAQLEKSRLLSDRFSAERPKGSFSTLEIQRTEQGDSAMYLCASSLAGTGKETQYFGPGTRLLVL.

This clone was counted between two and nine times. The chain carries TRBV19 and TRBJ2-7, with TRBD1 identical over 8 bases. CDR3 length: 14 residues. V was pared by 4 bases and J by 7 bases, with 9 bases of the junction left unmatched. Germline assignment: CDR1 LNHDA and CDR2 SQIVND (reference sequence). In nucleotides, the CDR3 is TGTGCCAGTAGTACGGGCAGGGGGCACGCGGAGCAGTACTTC. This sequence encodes CASSTGRGHAEQYF. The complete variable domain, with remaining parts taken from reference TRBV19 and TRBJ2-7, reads DGGITQSPKYLFRKEGQNVTLSCEQNLNHDAMYWYRQDPGQGLRLIYYSQIVNDFQKGDIAEGYSVSREKKESFPLTVTSAQKNPTAFYLCASSTGRGHAEQYFGPGTRLTVT.

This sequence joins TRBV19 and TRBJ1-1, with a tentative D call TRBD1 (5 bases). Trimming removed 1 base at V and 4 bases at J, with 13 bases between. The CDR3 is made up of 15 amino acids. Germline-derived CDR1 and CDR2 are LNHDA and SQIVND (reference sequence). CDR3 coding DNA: TGTGCCAGTAGTATAGCAACAGGTTTGGCCACTGAAGCTTTCTTT. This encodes CASSIATGLATEAFF.

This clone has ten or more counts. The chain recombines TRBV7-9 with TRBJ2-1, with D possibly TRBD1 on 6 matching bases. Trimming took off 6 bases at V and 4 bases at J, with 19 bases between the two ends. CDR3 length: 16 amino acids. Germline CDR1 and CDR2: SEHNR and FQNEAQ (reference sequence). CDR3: CASSLTLARGYNEQFF. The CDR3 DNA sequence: TGTGCCAGCAGTTTAACATTAGCGAGGGGGTACAATGAGCAGTTCTTC.

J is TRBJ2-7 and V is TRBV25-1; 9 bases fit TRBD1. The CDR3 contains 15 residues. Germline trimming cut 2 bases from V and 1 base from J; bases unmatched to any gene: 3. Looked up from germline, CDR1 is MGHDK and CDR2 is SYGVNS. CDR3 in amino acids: CASSEVGQGSYEQYF. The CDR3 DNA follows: TGTGCCAGCAGTGAAGTGGGACAGGGATCCTACGAGCAGTACTTC.

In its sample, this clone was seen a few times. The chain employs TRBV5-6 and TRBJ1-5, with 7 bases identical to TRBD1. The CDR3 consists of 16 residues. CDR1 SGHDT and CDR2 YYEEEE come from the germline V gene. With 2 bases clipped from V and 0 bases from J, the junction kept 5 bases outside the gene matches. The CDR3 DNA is TGTGCCAGCAGCTTCTACGACAGGGATAGCAATCAGCCCCAGCATTTT. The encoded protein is CASSFYDRDSNQPQHF.

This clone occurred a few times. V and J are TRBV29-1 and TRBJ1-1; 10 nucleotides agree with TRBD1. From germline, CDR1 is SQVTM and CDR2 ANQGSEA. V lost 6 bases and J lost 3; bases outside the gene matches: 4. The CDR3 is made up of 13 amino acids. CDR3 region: CSVKGTGDTEAFF. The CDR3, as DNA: TGCAGCGTGAAGGGGACAGGGGACACTGAAGCTTTCTTT.

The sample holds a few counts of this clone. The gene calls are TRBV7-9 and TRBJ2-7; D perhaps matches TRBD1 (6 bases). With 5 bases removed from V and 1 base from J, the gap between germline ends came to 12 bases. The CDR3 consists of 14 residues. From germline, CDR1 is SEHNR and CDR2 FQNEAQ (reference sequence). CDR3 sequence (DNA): TGTGCCAGCAGCCGGGGACAAGTATCCTACGAGCAGTACTTC. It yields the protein CASSRGQVSYEQYF.

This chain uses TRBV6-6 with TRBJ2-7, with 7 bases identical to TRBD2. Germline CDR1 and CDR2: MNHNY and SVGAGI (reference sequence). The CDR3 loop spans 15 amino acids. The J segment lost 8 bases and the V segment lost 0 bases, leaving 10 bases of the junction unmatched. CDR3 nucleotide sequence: TGTGCCAGCAGTTACTCCGCTGGACTAGATTTCCAGCAGTACTTC. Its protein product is CASSYSAGLDFQQYF.

The CDR3 here is CASSEARGPETQYF. The CDR3 nucleotides are TGCGCCAGCAGTGAGGCGAGAGGGCCTGAGACCCAGTACTTC. The V call is TRBV10-1, the J call TRBJ2-5; tentatively, D is TRBD2 (5 bases). Per the germline V gene, CDR1 is WNHNN and CDR2 is SYGVQD (reference sequence). The CDR3 has 14 residues. With 2 bases removed from V and 5 bases from J, the gap between germline ends came to 12 bases.

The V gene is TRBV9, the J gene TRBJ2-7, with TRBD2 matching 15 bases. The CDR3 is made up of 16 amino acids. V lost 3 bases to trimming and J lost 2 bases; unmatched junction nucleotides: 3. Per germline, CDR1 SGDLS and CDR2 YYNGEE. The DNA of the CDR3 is TGTGCCAGCAGCGCACGGACTAGCGGGAGGGCCTACGAGCAGTACTTC. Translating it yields CASSARTSGRAYEQYF.

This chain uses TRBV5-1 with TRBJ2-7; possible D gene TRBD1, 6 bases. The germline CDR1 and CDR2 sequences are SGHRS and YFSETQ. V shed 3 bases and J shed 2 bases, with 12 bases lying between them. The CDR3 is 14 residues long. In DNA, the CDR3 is TGCGCCAGCAGCTCCGGACAGCCTCCCTACGAGCAGTACTTC. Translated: CASSSGQPPYEQYF.

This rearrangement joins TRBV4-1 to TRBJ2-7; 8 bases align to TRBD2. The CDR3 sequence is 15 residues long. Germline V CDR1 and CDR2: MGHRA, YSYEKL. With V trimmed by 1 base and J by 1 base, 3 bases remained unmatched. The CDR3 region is CASSQGLAGSYEQYF. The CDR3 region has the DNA TGCGCCAGCAGCCAAGGGCTAGCGGGTTCCTACGAGCAGTACTTC.

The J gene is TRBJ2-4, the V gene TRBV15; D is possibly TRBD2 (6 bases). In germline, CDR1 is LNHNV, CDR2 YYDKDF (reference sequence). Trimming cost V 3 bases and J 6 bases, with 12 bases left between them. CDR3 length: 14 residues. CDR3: CATSRLEGSNIQYF. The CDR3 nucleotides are TGTGCCACCAGCAGGCTGGAGGGCTCAAACATTCAGTACTTC.

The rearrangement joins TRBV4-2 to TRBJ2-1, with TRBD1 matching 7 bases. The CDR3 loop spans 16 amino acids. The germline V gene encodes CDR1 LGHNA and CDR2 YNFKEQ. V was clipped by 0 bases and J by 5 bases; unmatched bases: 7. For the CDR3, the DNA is TGTGCCAGCAGCCAAGATACTCAGGGGGTCGACAATGAGCAGTTCTTC. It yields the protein CASSQDTQGVDNEQFF.

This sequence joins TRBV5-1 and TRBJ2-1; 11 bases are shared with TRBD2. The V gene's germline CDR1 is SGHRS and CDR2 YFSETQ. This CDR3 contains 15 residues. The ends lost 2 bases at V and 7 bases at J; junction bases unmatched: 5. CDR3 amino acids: CASSFSGGAVNEQFF. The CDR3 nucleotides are TGCGCCAGCAGCTTTAGCGGGGGGGCGGTGAATGAGCAGTTCTTC.

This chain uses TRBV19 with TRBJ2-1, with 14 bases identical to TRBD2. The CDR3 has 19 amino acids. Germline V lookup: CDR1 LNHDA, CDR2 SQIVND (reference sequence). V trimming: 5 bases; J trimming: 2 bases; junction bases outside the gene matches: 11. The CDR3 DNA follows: TGTGCCAGTAGTCCTTTTGGGACTAGCGGGGGTTGGGCCTACAATGAGCAGTTCTTC. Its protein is CASSPFGTSGGWAYNEQFF. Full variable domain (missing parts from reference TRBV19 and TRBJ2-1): DGGITQSPKYLFRKEGQNVTLSCEQNLNHDAMYWYRQDPGQGLRLIYYSQIVNDFQKGDIAEGYSVSREKKESFPLTVTSAQKNPTAFYLCASSPFGTSGGWAYNEQFFGPGTRLTVL.